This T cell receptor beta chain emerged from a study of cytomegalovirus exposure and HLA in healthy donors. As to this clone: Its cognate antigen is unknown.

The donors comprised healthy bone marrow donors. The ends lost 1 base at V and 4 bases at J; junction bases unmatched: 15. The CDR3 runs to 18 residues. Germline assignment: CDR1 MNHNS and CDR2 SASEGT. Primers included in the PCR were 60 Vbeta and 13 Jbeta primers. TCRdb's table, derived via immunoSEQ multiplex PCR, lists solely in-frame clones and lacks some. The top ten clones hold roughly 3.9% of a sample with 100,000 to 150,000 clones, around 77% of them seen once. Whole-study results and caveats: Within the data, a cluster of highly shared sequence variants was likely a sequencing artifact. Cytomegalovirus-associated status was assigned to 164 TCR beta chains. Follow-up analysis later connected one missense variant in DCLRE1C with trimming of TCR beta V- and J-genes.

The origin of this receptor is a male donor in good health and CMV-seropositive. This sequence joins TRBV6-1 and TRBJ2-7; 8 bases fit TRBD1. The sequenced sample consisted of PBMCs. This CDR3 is CASSEVVVGPGGKYEQYF. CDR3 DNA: TGTGCCAGCAGTGAAGTGGTAGTGGGTCCAGGGGGCAAATACGAGCAGTACTTC.